This record concerns one T cell receptor beta chain sequence. Only in-frame clones appear in the TCRdb table, and some are missing; sequencing was by immunoSEQ multiplex PCR. Among 100,000 to 150,000 clones listed, about 89% were seen once. The entry originates in a study of T cell responses to AZD1222 COVID-19 vaccine. This specimen consisted of peripheral blood, obtained on day 0 of AZD1222 vaccination. The origin of this receptor is an adult in good health.

CDR3 coding DNA: TGTGCCAGCAGCCAGTATTCGGGGAAGACCCAGTACTTC. This translates into CASSQYSGKTQYF. This chain connects TRBV7-6 to TRBJ2-5, with D perhaps TRBD2 (5 bases). Germline V gene lookup returns CDR1 SGHVS and CDR2 FNYEAQ. The CDR3 is 13 residues long. Trimming removed 5 bases at V and 6 bases at J, with 13 bases between.